Each of the 32 T cell receptor beta chains below was sequenced from the same sample in a study of T cell responses to AZD1222 COVID-19 vaccine. Generated by immunoSEQ multiplex PCR, the TCRdb table keeps only in-frame clones and is missing some. Of some 160,000 clones listed, 85% to 95% are singletons. This specimen consisted of peripheral blood, obtained on day 0 of AZD1222 vaccination. These TCRs come from an adult in good health.

This clone has a single count. The chain has TRBV7-9 and TRBJ1-2; no firm D call. V lost 2 bases, J lost 1 base, and 5 bases lay in between. Germline V gene lookup returns CDR1 SEHNR and CDR2 FQNEAQ (reference sequence). There are 13 residues in the CDR3. CDR3 nucleotides: TGTGCCAGCAGCTTATTTATTAACTATGGCTACACCTTC. As protein: CASSLFINYGYTF.

This clone was seen once. The chain combines TRBV27 with TRBJ1-4; TRBD1 matches 8 bases. In germline, CDR1 is MNHEY, CDR2 SMNVEV (reference sequence). Germline trimming cut 2 bases from V and 8 bases from J; bases unmatched to any gene: 10. This CDR3 contains 16 residues. The CDR3 reads CASSLSHSDRVEKLFF. For the CDR3, the DNA is TGTGCCAGCAGTTTAAGCCATTCGGACAGGGTGGAAAAACTGTTTTTT.

The chain joins TRBV18 to TRBJ2-7; no firm D call. Germline V gene lookup returns CDR1 KGHSH and CDR2 LQKENI. V was pared by 3 bases and J by 4 bases, with 16 bases between. This CDR3 has 15 amino acids. The CDR3, as DNA: TGTGCCAGCTCACCGGCTGTGTTAGACAAATACGAGCAGTACTTC. Translated, it gives CASSPAVLDKYEQYF.

The genes are TRBV18 and TRBJ1-5; D remains unclear. CDR1 and CDR2 from the germline V gene are KGHSH and LQKENI. CDR3 length equals 16 residues. The V gene lost 3 bases and the J gene lost 3 bases, with 15 bases spanning the gap. In DNA form, the CDR3 reads TGTGCCAGCTCACCGTTCGATGCGGGGAACAATCAGCCCCAGCATTTT. Residues: CASSPFDAGNNQPQHF.

V and J are TRBV2 and TRBJ1-5; D gene unclear. The CDR3 is 15 amino acids. Germline V gene sequence: CDR1 SNHLY, CDR2 FYNNEI. Trimming removed 2 bases at V and 3 bases at J, with 11 bases between. CDR3 DNA: TGTGCCAGCAGTGAAAGGGTCGGGTACAATCAGCCCCAGCATTTT. Its translation is CASSERVGYNQPQHF.

The J gene is TRBJ2-5, the V gene TRBV19; TRBD2 is a possible D gene (7 bases). Germline V gives CDR1 LNHDA, CDR2 SQIVND (reference sequence). V lost 3 bases and J lost 5, with 13 bases in between. CDR3 length: 14 residues. The chain's CDR3 is CASSMAGAPETQYF. CDR3 DNA: TGTGCCAGTAGTATGGCGGGGGCGCCTGAGACCCAGTACTTC.

The genes are TRBV9 and TRBJ2-3; D gene unclear. Looked up from germline, CDR1 is SGDLS and CDR2 is YYNGEE. Trimming took 2 bases from V and 0 from J, leaving 4 bases between them. This CDR3 is 13 amino acids long. The CDR3 here is CASSVGSTDTQYF. DNA for the CDR3: TGTGCCAGCAGCGTGGGAAGCACAGATACGCAGTATTTT. The variable domain in full, completed from reference TRBV9 and TRBJ2-3, reads DSGVTQTPKHLITATGQRVTLRCSPRSGDLSVYWYQQSLDQGLQFLIQYYNGEERAKGNILERFSAQQFPDLHSELNLSSLELGDSALYFCASSVGSTDTQYFGPGTRLTVL.

V is TRBV13 and J is TRBJ1-2; D is uncertain. This CDR3 has 13 residues. In germline, CDR1 is PRHDT, CDR2 FYEKMQ (reference sequence). V was clipped by 0 bases and J by 8 bases, with 10 bases between them. CDR3 sequence reads: CASSLGSGGGYTF. The CDR3 nucleotides read TGTGCCAGCAGCTTAGGCTCAGGAGGGGGCTACACCTTC.

V and J are TRBV30 and TRBJ1-3; TRBD1 is a possible D gene (5 bases). Trimming shortened V by 4 bases and J by 0 bases, and 13 bases separated the two germline ends. The germline CDR1 and CDR2 sequences are GTSNPN and SVGIG (reference sequence). This CDR3 is built from 15 residues. The CDR3 loop reads CAWTRQIPSGNTIYF. DNA for the CDR3: TGTGCCTGGACCAGACAGATACCCTCTGGAAACACCATATATTTT.

This clone came up a few times. The V call is TRBV6-2 or TRBV6-3, the J call TRBJ1-2; no clear D. Trimming took off 3 bases at V and 6 bases at J, with 11 bases between the two ends. In germline, CDR1 is MNHEY, CDR2 SVGEGT. The CDR3 is made up of 13 amino acids. The CDR3 nucleotides read TGTGCCAGCAGTTATTCGGCATCTGATGGCTACACCTTC. Protein product: CASSYSASDGYTF.

This clone was seen more than once but under ten times. The CDR3 DNA reads TGTGCCAGCACCGACCGGGCGACCAGGGGCTATGGCTACACCTTC. Translated: CASTDRATRGYGYTF. The chain uses TRBV6-5 and TRBJ1-2, with TRBD1 as a possible D gene (6 bases). Germline assignment: CDR1 MNHEY and CDR2 SVGAGI. This CDR3 is built from 15 residues. Trimming took 7 bases from V and 4 from J, leaving 19 bases between them.

Here the CDR3 DNA reads TGTGCCAGCAATCTTTGGGCAGAAGAGACCCAGTACTTC. Its protein product is CASNLWAEETQYF. The chain is built from TRBV2 and TRBJ2-5, with no clear D. The CDR3 extends over 13 amino acids. V lost 7 bases and J 3 bases, leaving 12 bases between the germline ends. Germline lookup yields CDR1 SNHLY and CDR2 FYNNEI.

The chain has TRBV5-1 and TRBJ1-1; D is ambiguous. This CDR3 has 13 residues. CDR1 is SGHRS, CDR2 YFSETQ, per germline. With 0 bases removed from V and 2 bases from J, the gap between germline ends came to 5 bases. CDR3 sequence reads: CASSLVSNTEAFF. In DNA form, the CDR3 reads TGCGCCAGCAGCTTGGTCAGCAACACTGAAGCTTTCTTT.

The rearrangement joins TRBV6-6 to TRBJ1-2; possibly TRBD1 for D (6 bases). CDR1 MNHNY and CDR2 SVGAGI come from the germline V gene (reference sequence). The CDR3 has 15 amino acids. Between the trimmed V and J ends, which lost 5 bases and 4 bases, there was a span of 17 bases. CDR3 loop: CASSAGQWGGYGYTF. The DNA of the CDR3 is TGTGCCAGCAGTGCCGGACAGTGGGGGGGCTATGGCTACACCTTC.

The chain employs TRBV7-6 and TRBJ2-7; 10 bases are a match to TRBD1. The CDR3 sequence is 15 residues long. Germline V gene data show CDR1 as SGHVS and CDR2 as FNYEAQ. V shed 8 bases and J 4 bases; nucleotides not matched to a gene: 11. Here the CDR3 reads CASSPAPGQGYEQYF. The CDR3 region has the DNA TGTGCCAGCTCACCCGCGCCGGGACAGGGGTACGAGCAGTACTTC.

The chain employs TRBV2 and TRBJ2-2; tentative D call: TRBD2 (6 bases). The CDR3 spans 17 residues. Germline CDR1 and CDR2: SNHLY and FYNNEI. The ends were cut back, 10 bases at V and 6 bases at J, with 27 bases in the middle. The CDR3 loop is CATTPRWGVGKAGELFF. DNA for the CDR3: TGTGCCACAACTCCGCGGTGGGGGGTAGGGAAGGCCGGGGAGCTGTTTTTT.

This chain links TRBV6-2 or TRBV6-3 with TRBJ1-1, with D maybe TRBD1 (6 bases). Germline lookup yields CDR1 MNHEY and CDR2 SVGEGT. V lost 2 bases and J 6 bases, leaving 16 bases between the germline ends. This CDR3 is 15 amino acids long. CDR3 DNA sequence: TGTGCCAGCAGTTACGGGACACCCGCAGGGGCTGAAGCTTTCTTT. It specifies CASSYGTPAGAEAFF.

In this sample, this clone turned up once. J is TRBJ2-7 and V is TRBV11-2; 8 bases match TRBD2. Losses at the gene ends were 4 bases for V and 6 bases for J; bases not matched to a gene: 11. Germline lookup yields CDR1 SGHAT and CDR2 FQNNGV. The CDR3 runs to 15 residues. The CDR3 sequence is CASSSLRGGLFEQYF. CDR3 in DNA: TGTGCCAGCAGCTCCCTTCGGGGGGGCCTCTTCGAGCAGTACTTC.

V gene TRBV11-2 combines with J gene TRBJ1-1; D gene unclear. V lost 2 bases and J lost 0, with 10 bases in between. The germline gives CDR1 SGHAT, CDR2 FQNNGV. This CDR3 region has 15 residues. Here the CDR3 reads CASSLYRLMNTEAFF. The CDR3 DNA is TGTGCCAGCAGCTTATATAGGTTAATGAACACTGAAGCTTTCTTT. The full variable domain, its missing parts supplied by reference TRBV11-2 and TRBJ1-1, is EAGVAQSPRYKIIEKRQSVAFWCNPISGHATLYWYQQILGQGPKLLIQFQNNGVVDDSQLPKDRFSAERLKGVDSTLKIQPAKLEDSAVYLCASSLYRLMNTEAFFGQGTRLTVV.

The genes are TRBV6-5 and TRBJ2-3; D remains unclear. Germline V gene lookup returns CDR1 MNHEY and CDR2 SVGAGI. This CDR3 region has 14 residues. With 3 bases removed from V and 4 bases from J, the gap between germline ends came to 11 bases. As DNA, the CDR3 is TGTGCCAGCAGTTATAGCCTCAGCCCAGATACGCAGTATTTT. The encoded protein is CASSYSLSPDTQYF.

This chain links TRBV6-2 or TRBV6-3 with TRBJ2-7, with unresolved D. In germline, CDR1 is MNHEY, CDR2 SVGEGT. This CDR3 is built from 13 residues. With 4 bases removed from V and 0 bases from J, the gap between germline ends came to 7 bases. The CDR3 sequence: CASSFDNSYEQYF. In nucleotides, the CDR3 is TGTGCCAGCAGTTTCGACAACTCCTACGAGCAGTACTTC.

The rearrangement joins TRBV21-1 to TRBJ2-3; the table's D call, TRBD1, has no DNA check behind it. TRBV21-1 is given as a pseudogene. This CDR3 comprises 16 residues. The CDR3: CASSKGYRVHTDTQYF. The CDR3 DNA is TGTGCCAGCAGCAAAGGATACAGGGTCCACACAGATACGCAGTATTTT.

The chain uses TRBV5-1 and TRBJ1-1; unclear D gene. Germline lookup yields CDR1 SGHRS and CDR2 YFSETQ. The CDR3 sequence is 11 residues long. Between the trimmed V and J ends, which lost 4 bases and 3 bases, there was a span of 4 bases. CDR3 protein: CASSEHTEAFF. DNA for the CDR3: TGCGCCAGCAGCGAGCACACTGAAGCTTTCTTT.

This clone was observed a single time. Other DNA sequences within the sample encode an identical CDR3. The gene calls are TRBV5-1 and TRBJ1-1; D call uncertain. The CDR3 spans 14 residues. The V end was cut by 0 bases, the J end by 1 base, with 7 bases between. Per the germline V gene, CDR1 is SGHRS and CDR2 is YFSETQ. CDR3 loop: CASSLVPGNTEAFF. The CDR3 region has the DNA TGCGCCAGCAGCTTGGTTCCGGGGAACACTGAAGCTTTCTTT.

This chain joins TRBV4-3 and TRBJ2-7; no reliable D call. The CDR3 is 14 amino acids. Trimming removed 1 base from V and 6 bases from J, with 13 bases in between. Germline assignment: CDR1 LGHNA and CDR2 YSLEER. The CDR3 DNA sequence: TGCGCCAGCAGCCAAGTTCTAGGACCGACCGAGCAGTACTTC. Translated: CASSQVLGPTEQYF.

The V and J genes are TRBV12-3 or TRBV12-4 and TRBJ1-1, with D unresolved. The CDR3 covers 13 residues. The V end lost 6 bases, the J end lost 3 bases, and 11 bases lay between the germline ends. The CDR3 loop is CASSPMRDTEAFF. CDR3 DNA: TGTGCCAGCAGCCCCATGAGAGACACTGAAGCTTTCTTT.

The V call is TRBV7-8, the J call TRBJ1-1; D may be TRBD1 (5 bases). CDR3 length: 13 residues. V lost 2 bases, J lost 6 bases, and 10 bases lay in between. From germline, CDR1 is SGHVS and CDR2 FQNEAQ. The CDR3 is CASSLWVGAEAFF. CDR3 in DNA: TGTGCCAGCAGCTTATGGGTGGGGGCTGAAGCTTTCTTT.

The chain employs TRBV16 and TRBJ1-1, with D maybe TRBD1 (5 bases). Trimming stripped 2 bases from V and 7 bases from J, with 8 bases between. This CDR3 region has 12 residues. From germline, CDR1 is KGHSY and CDR2 FQNENV. The CDR3 sequence: CASSQGAGEAFF. The CDR3, as DNA: TGTGCCAGCAGCCAAGGGGCTGGTGAAGCTTTCTTT.

This chain connects TRBV3-1 (or the pseudogene TRBV3-2) to TRBJ1-1; D unresolved. V lost 6 bases to trimming and J lost 2 bases, with 10 bases between them. The CDR3 consists of 13 residues. In germline, CDR1 is LGHDT, CDR2 YNNKEL (reference sequence). CDR3 amino acids: CASRNGVNTEAFF. The CDR3 coding sequence is TGTGCCAGCAGGAACGGGGTTAACACTGAAGCTTTCTTT.

This sequence joins TRBV7-8 and TRBJ1-2; the match to TRBD1 covers 9 bases. Germline values: CDR1 SGHVS, CDR2 FQNEAQ. Germline trimming cut 5 bases from V and 5 bases from J; bases unmatched to any gene: 6. This CDR3 is 14 amino acids long. The CDR3 DNA reads as TGTGCCAGCAGCCGGGACAGGGCCTCATATGGCTACACCTTC. As protein: CASSRDRASYGYTF. Full variable domain (outside the CDR3, taken from reference TRBV7-8 and TRBJ1-2): GAGVSQSPRYKVAKRGQDVALRCDPISGHVSLFWYQQALGQGPEFLTYFQNEAQLDKSGLPSDRFFAERPEGSVSTLKIQRTQQEDSAVYLCASSRDRASYGYTFGSGTRLTVV.

The chain links TRBV30 to TRBJ1-4; TRBD1 matches 9 bases. Germline assignment: CDR1 GTSNPN and CDR2 SVGIG (reference sequence). The CDR3 runs to 13 residues. The V and J ends lost 5 bases and 8 bases, in that order; junction bases with no gene match: 6. CDR3 in amino acids: CAWVGTGQEKLFF. In DNA, the CDR3 is TGTGCCTGGGTAGGGACAGGGCAGGAAAAACTGTTTTTT.

This clone was picked up one time. The rearrangement joins TRBV6-5 to TRBJ2-5, with TRBD2 matching over 7 bases. The germline gives CDR1 MNHEY, CDR2 SVGAGI. The V gene end was trimmed by 0 bases and the J gene end by 0 bases; junction bases not matched to a gene: 1. CDR3 size: 15 residues. Written as DNA, the CDR3 is TGTGCCAGCAGTTACTCGGCGGGGGACCAAGAGACCCAGTACTTC. Amino acids: CASSYSAGDQETQYF.